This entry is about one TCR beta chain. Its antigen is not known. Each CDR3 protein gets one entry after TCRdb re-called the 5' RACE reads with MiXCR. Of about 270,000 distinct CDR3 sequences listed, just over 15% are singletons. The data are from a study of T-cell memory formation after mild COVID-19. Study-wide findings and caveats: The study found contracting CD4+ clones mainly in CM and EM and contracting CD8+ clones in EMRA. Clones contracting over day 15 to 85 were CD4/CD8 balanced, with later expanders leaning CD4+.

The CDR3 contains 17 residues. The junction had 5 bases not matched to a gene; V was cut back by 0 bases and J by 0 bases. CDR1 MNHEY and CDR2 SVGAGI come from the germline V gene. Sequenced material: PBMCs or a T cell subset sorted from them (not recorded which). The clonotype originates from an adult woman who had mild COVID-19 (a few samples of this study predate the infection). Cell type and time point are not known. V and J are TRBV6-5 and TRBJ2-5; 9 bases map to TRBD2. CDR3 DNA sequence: TGTGCCAGCAGTTACTCTCCGGGACTAGCTTACCAAGAGACCCAGTACTTC. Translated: CASSYSPGLAYQETQYF.